Listed here are 15 T cell receptor beta chains from one sample, sequenced in a study of blood T cells in healthy people across ages. A J-beta primer mix and a sample-barcoded 5' primer were used in a second PCR of roughly 6 to 12 cycles. MiXCR, applied by TCRdb to the 5' RACE reads, yields one record per CDR3 protein. The data hold roughly 700,000 distinct CDR3 sequences, with over 45% observed a single time. Sample: blood. Receptors originate from a woman aged 55-75 years in good health.

This clonotype was seen a handful of times. This chain joins TRBV18 and TRBJ1-2; D remains ambiguous. Germline V CDR1 and CDR2: KGHSH, LQKENI. This CDR3 spans 15 amino acids. V shed 1 base and J shed 0 bases, with 9 bases lying between them. CDR3 in DNA: TGTGCCAGCTCACCACAGCAGCGGGCTAACTATGGCTACACCTTC. Residues: CASSPQQRANYGYTF.

This chain connects TRBV7-2 to TRBJ2-1, with D possibly TRBD2 on 6 matching bases. Germline CDR1 is SGHTA and CDR2 is FQGNSA. The CDR3 contains 15 residues. Deletions cut 6 bases from V and 8 bases from J, with 20 bases between. The CDR3 here is CASSPLWGGQDEQFF. As DNA, the CDR3 is TGTGCCAGCAGTCCCCTATGGGGAGGTCAGGATGAGCAGTTCTTC.

V gene TRBV11-2 combines with J gene TRBJ2-3, with 11 nucleotides matching TRBD2. V shed 5 bases, J shed 2 bases, and the junction held 6 bases outside the gene matches. Germline loops: CDR1 SGHAT, CDR2 FQNNGV. CDR3 size: 16 residues. CDR3 nucleotide sequence: TGTGCCAGCAGCCTACTAGCGGGAGCTCTCACAGATACGCAGTATTTT. Translation gives CASSLLAGALTDTQYF.

This chain links TRBV7-2 with TRBJ2-5; D remains ambiguous. Germline lookup yields CDR1 SGHTA and CDR2 FQGNSA. V was shortened by 3 bases and J by 5 bases, with 10 bases between the two germline ends. This CDR3 has 13 amino acids. The CDR3 here is CASSFLRWETQYF. The CDR3 DNA follows: TGTGCCAGCAGCTTCCTCCGGTGGGAGACCCAGTACTTC.

The chain employs TRBV4-2 and TRBJ2-7; no definite D call. Trimming took off 5 bases at V and 5 bases at J, with 13 bases between the two ends. Germline V gene sequence: CDR1 LGHNA, CDR2 YNFKEQ. The CDR3 runs 13 residues. CDR3 nucleotides: TGTGCCAGCAGCTGGACGGTCCAAGACGAGCAGTACTTC. This encodes CASSWTVQDEQYF.

The rearrangement uses TRBV29-1 and TRBJ2-1; D is perhaps TRBD1 or TRBD2 (5 bases each). The J call may not be correct, given that the DNA end is closer to TRBJ2-7. In germline, CDR1 is SQVTM, CDR2 ANQGSEA. This CDR3 comprises 12 residues. The CDR3: CSVGESYNEQYF. Here the CDR3 DNA reads TGCAGCGTGGGGGAAAGTTACAATGAGCAGTACTTC.

This clonotype has more than one count but fewer than ten. The rearrangement links TRBV7-3 to TRBJ2-7; TRBD1 matches 9 bases. After removal of 2 bases from V and 2 bases from J, the junction contained 4 bases not matched to a gene. CDR3 length: 15 amino acids. Per germline, CDR1 SGHTA and CDR2 FQGTGA. The CDR3 nucleotides read TGTGCCAGCAGCTTAGGGGGACAGGGTACCTACGAGCAGTACTTC. Its protein product is CASSLGGQGTYEQYF.

This clonotype was seen a few times. The chain has TRBV29-1 and TRBJ1-5; TRBD1 matches at 7 bases. V lost 7 bases to trimming and J lost 5 bases; unmatched junction nucleotides: 8. The CDR3 is 13 amino acids. Germline CDR1 reads SQVTM; CDR2 reads ANQGSEA. The CDR3 here is CSALEGADQPQHF. CDR3 coding DNA: TGCAGCGCCCTAGAGGGGGCCGATCAGCCCCAGCATTTT.

V is TRBV2 and J is TRBJ2-1, with 8 nucleotides matching TRBD1. The CDR3 sequence is 16 residues long. V lost 6 bases to trimming and J lost 2 bases; unmatched junction nucleotides: 9. The germline CDR1 and CDR2 sequences are SNHLY and FYNNEI. For the CDR3, the DNA is TGTGCCAGCAGGGACCTAGGGACAGGAGCCTACAATGAGCAGTTCTTC. Translating gives CASRDLGTGAYNEQFF.

Concerning this clonotype: The junction and the germline gene differ at one end; a read error may be behind it. This chain connects TRBV5-8 to TRBJ1-2; no firm D call. This CDR3 spans 12 amino acids. The V gene's germline CDR1 is SGHTS and CDR2 YDEGEE. The CDR3 loop reads CASSFGEYDYTF. CDR3 nucleotide sequence: TGTGCCAGCAGCTTCGGAGAGTATGACTACACCTTC.

A few counts support this clonotype. The chain has TRBV7-2 and TRBJ1-2; D is perhaps TRBD1 (6 bases). V was clipped by 1 base and J by 2 bases, with 11 bases between them. The CDR3 sequence is 15 residues long. Germline V lookup: CDR1 SGHTA, CDR2 FQGNSA. The CDR3 loop reads CASSLVRGPNYGYTF. The CDR3 DNA sequence: TGTGCCAGCAGCTTAGTCAGGGGACCCAACTATGGCTACACCTTC.

The chain joins TRBV6-2 or TRBV6-3 to TRBJ2-7; 7 bases are a match to TRBD2. The CDR3 sequence is 14 residues long. The germline V gene has CDR1 MNHEY and CDR2 SVGEGT. The trim removed 7 bases at V and 2 bases at J, leaving 8 bases unmatched. The DNA of the CDR3 is TGTGCCAGCAAGCGGGGAACCGTAACCTACGAGCAGTACTTC. Its translation: CASKRGTVTYEQYF.

This clonotype was observed a few times. The genes are TRBV21-1 and TRBJ2-7; the D call TRBD2 from the table was never checked on the DNA. TRBV21-1 is marked as a pseudogene. This CDR3 is 17 amino acids long. The CDR3 loop is CASSKEARLSGPNEQYF. The DNA for the CDR3 is TGTGCCAGCAGCAAAGAGGCGAGATTAAGCGGTCCCAACGAGCAGTACTTC.

A single count supports this clonotype. The CDR3 region is CASSKGGCRETQYF. The CDR3 nucleotides read TGTGCCAGCAGCAAAGGGGGCTGCCGCGAGACCCAGTACTTC. V and J are TRBV21-1 and TRBJ2-5; TRBD1, the table's D call, lacks a check against the DNA. TRBV21-1 is given as a pseudogene. This CDR3 is built from 14 residues.

This clonotype was recorded many times. CDR3 amino acids: CASSHGLAGNPNRSYNEQFF. The CDR3 bases are TGTGCCAGCAGTCACGGACTAGCGGGAAACCCAAATAGGTCCTACAATGAGCAGTTCTTC. The chain combines TRBV25-1 with TRBJ2-1, with 12 nucleotides matching TRBD2. V lost 5 bases to trimming and J lost 1 base; unmatched junction nucleotides: 15. CDR3 length: 20 residues. Germline CDR1 is MGHDK and CDR2 is SYGVNS.